Each of the 15 T cell receptor beta chains below was sequenced from the same sample in a study of cytomegalovirus exposure and HLA in healthy donors. A multiplex PCR was run with 60 Vbeta primers and 13 Jbeta primers. The assay was immunoSEQ multiplex PCR, and TCRdb's table has in-frame clones only and misses some. The sample has 140,000 to 150,000 clones, 8.5% to 10% seen once. The sample comprised PBMCs. The receptors were gathered from a man over 45 in good health and CMV-seronegative.

The chain links TRBV6-5 to TRBJ2-7; 8 bases align to TRBD1. CDR1 and CDR2 from the germline V gene are MNHEY and SVGAGI. Unmatched junction bases numbered 6, after V lost 6 bases and J lost 5 bases. The CDR3 is 13 residues long. The CDR3 region has the DNA TGTGCCAGCAGCGAATTCAGGGGGCACGAGCAGTACTTC. Its protein product is CASSEFRGHEQYF.

This chain joins TRBV2 and TRBJ2-7, with TRBD1 matching over 9 bases. V lost 5 bases, J lost 2 bases, and 4 bases stayed unmatched. Germline V CDR1 and CDR2: SNHLY, FYNNEI. The CDR3 spans 14 residues. The CDR3 DNA reads as TGTGCCAGCAGTCAGGACAGGGGAACCTACGAGCAGTACTTC. It is translated as CASSQDRGTYEQYF.

This clone was detected only a few times. The rearrangement joins TRBV30 to TRBJ1-3; D is perhaps TRBD1 (5 bases). This CDR3 comprises 15 residues. CDR1 and CDR2 (germline): GTSNPN, SVGIG (reference sequence). The V gene lost 0 bases and the J gene lost 4 bases, with 13 bases spanning the gap. The CDR3 nucleotides read TGTGCCTGGAGTGTCGGGGGACTATCGGGAAACACCATATATTTT. It translates to CAWSVGGLSGNTIYF.

The gene calls are TRBV2 and TRBJ2-3; 12 bases match TRBD2. Trimming at V came to 6 bases and at J to 2 bases, leaving 9 bases not matched to a gene. Per the germline V gene, CDR1 is SNHLY and CDR2 is FYNNEI. The CDR3 is made up of 17 amino acids. The DNA for the CDR3 is TGTGCCAGCAGCGCAGCAAGACTAGCGGGGGCCACAGATACGCAGTATTTT. Translation: CASSAARLAGATDTQYF.

The chain links TRBV7-2 to TRBJ2-2, with a possible D match to TRBD2 (6 bases). The CDR3 totals 14 residues. Germline values: CDR1 SGHTA, CDR2 FQGNSA. Trimming left V 4 bases short and J 5 bases short, with 11 bases between. The CDR3 reads CASSSAGRTGELFF. CDR3 DNA sequence: TGTGCCAGCAGCTCGGCGGGGAGGACCGGGGAGCTGTTTTTT. Full variable domain (outside the CDR3, taken from reference TRBV7-2 and TRBJ2-2): GAGVSQSPSNKVTEKGKDVELRCDPISGHTALYWYRQSLGQGLEFLIYFQGNSAPDKSGLPSDRFSAERTGGSVSTLTIQRTQQEDSAVYLCASSSAGRTGELFFGEGSRLTVL.

This clone showed up just a few times. CDR3: CSAATPTGGDYEQYF. The CDR3 DNA is TGCAGCGCCGCAACCCCAACAGGGGGCGACTACGAGCAGTACTTC. The chain carries TRBV29-1 and TRBJ2-5; TRBD1 aligns across 9 bases. With the DNA end fitting TRBJ2-7 better, the J assignment may be wrong. This CDR3 has 15 residues. Germline V lookup: CDR1 SQVTM, CDR2 ANQGSEA.

This clone was counted a few times. This chain joins TRBV7-9 and TRBJ2-2; D call uncertain. Germline loops: CDR1 SEHNR, CDR2 FQNEAQ (reference sequence). Trimming took off 0 bases at V and 1 base at J, with 3 bases between the two ends. The CDR3 runs to 14 residues. CDR3: CASSLAQNTGELFF. Here the CDR3 DNA reads TGTGCCAGCAGCTTAGCCCAGAACACCGGGGAGCTGTTTTTT.

Only a few counts were recorded for this clone. J is TRBJ1-4 and V is TRBV18, with 9 positions matching TRBD1. After removal of 1 base from V and 0 bases from J, the junction contained 9 bases not matched to a gene. The CDR3 sequence is 19 residues long. Germline V CDR1 and CDR2: KGHSH, LQKENI. CDR3 amino acids: CASSPLGQGSPATNEKLFF. CDR3 bases: TGTGCCAGCTCACCACTTGGACAGGGGTCCCCTGCAACTAATGAAAAACTGTTTTTT.

DNA of the CDR3: TGTGCCAGCAGCTTAGGACAGGATAATTCACCCCTCCACTTT. It translates to CASSLGQDNSPLHF. The rearrangement uses TRBV7-6 and TRBJ1-6; a weak D match, TRBD1 (6 bases). Germline V gene data show CDR1 as SGHVS and CDR2 as FNYEAQ. The V end was cut by 1 base, the J end by 5 bases, with 6 bases between. CDR3 length equals 14 residues.

The J gene is TRBJ1-1, the V gene TRBV1; TRBD1 is the table's D call and was not checked against the DNA. TRBV1 has pseudogene status. This CDR3 has 12 residues. In nucleotides, the CDR3 is TGCACCAGGGGACAGGGTGGGACTGAAGCTTTCTTT. It encodes CTRGQGGTEAFF.

The rearrangement links TRBV5-5 to TRBJ1-1, with 9 bases identical to TRBD1. Germline CDR1 is SGHKS and CDR2 is YYEKEE (reference sequence). J was trimmed by 0 bases and V by 3 bases; bases with no gene match: 6. The CDR3 has 16 amino acids. The DNA of the CDR3 is TGTGCCAGCAGCTACAACAGGGGGCGCCTGAACACTGAAGCTTTCTTT. This translates into CASSYNRGRLNTEAFF.

A few counts support this clone. The chain uses TRBV30 and TRBJ1-5; 10 bases align to TRBD1. J gave up 7 bases and V 5 bases, and 2 bases lay outside the gene matches. The CDR3 extends over 12 amino acids. Germline loops: CDR1 GTSNPN, CDR2 SVGIG (reference sequence). Written as DNA, the CDR3 is TGTGCCTGGGGACAGGGGGAGCAGCCCCAGCATTTT. Residues: CAWGQGEQPQHF.

V usage is TRBV14 and J usage is TRBJ1-1; 9 bases align to TRBD1. The germline V gene encodes CDR1 SGHDN and CDR2 FVKESK. This CDR3 region has 16 residues. V shed 4 bases, J shed 3 bases, and the junction held 9 bases outside the gene matches. CDR3 bases: TGTGCCAGCAGCCTGTTGACAGGGGGGTTGTACACTGAAGCTTTCTTT. This codes for CASSLLTGGLYTEAFF. Full variable domain (missing parts from reference TRBV14 and TRBJ1-1): EAGVTQFPSHSVIEKGQTVTLRCDPISGHDNLYWYRRVMGKEIKFLLHFVKESKQDESGMPNNRFLAERTGGTYSTLKVQPAELEDSGVYFCASSLLTGGLYTEAFFGQGTRLTVV.

This clone was seen a handful of times. The rearrangement uses TRBV6-6 and TRBJ2-2, with TRBD2 as a possible D gene (5 bases). In germline, CDR1 is MNHNY, CDR2 SVGAGI (reference sequence). The V end lost 10 bases, the J end lost 4 bases, and 16 bases lay between the germline ends. The length of the CDR3 is 14 residues. Here the CDR3 DNA reads TGTGCCACCTCCGAAATAGCGACCACCGGGGAGCTGTTTTTT. Its protein is CATSEIATTGELFF.

This clone was detected only a few times. The chain has TRBV2 and TRBJ2-5, with 9 positions matching TRBD1. Matching the DNA end better, TRBJ2-7 makes the J call doubtful. Germline CDR1 and CDR2: SNHLY and FYNNEI. This CDR3 region has 12 residues. In DNA, the CDR3 is TGTGCCAGCCGGGACAGGGTCTACGAGCAGTACTTC. The encoded protein is CASRDRVYEQYF.